This is a list of T cell receptor beta chains from one sample in a study of T cells in localized non-small cell lung cancer. Some clones are missing from TCRdb's copy, which holds only in-frame ones; the method was immunoSEQ multiplex PCR. The repertoire holds about 36,000 clones, with roughly 87% as singletons. The starting material was peripheral blood, obtained before any cancer treatment. The receptors here all came from a woman between 40 and 69 years old with stage I lung adenocarcinoma. CDR3s include the opening cysteine and the closing phenylalanine or tryptophan. Fields, in order: CDR3 protein, CDR3 DNA, clone size, V gene, J gene, D gene. A D gene is named only where the DNA matches it firmly. Expanded clones are given a class, and other clones once, few, many or no size at all.

CDR3aa: CASSYNEAFF
CDR3nt: TGTGCCAGCAGTTATAACGAAGCTTTCTTT
abundance: few
v_gene: TRBV6-6
j_gene: TRBJ1-1
d_gene: -

CDR3aa: CASSYVWENSPLHF
CDR3nt: TGTGCCAGCAGTTACGTGTGGGAAAATTCACCCCTCCACTTT
abundance: -
v_gene: TRBV6-5
j_gene: TRBJ1-6
d_gene: -

CDR3aa: CASSYPGRQETQYF
CDR3nt: TGTGCCAGCAGTTACCCTGGCCGACAAGAGACCCAGTACTTC
abundance: once
v_gene: TRBV6-5
j_gene: TRBJ2-5
d_gene: -

CDR3aa: CASSPRDRNNSPLHF
CDR3nt: TGCGCCAGCAGCCCCCGGGACAGGAATAATTCACCCCTCCACTTT
abundance: -
v_gene: TRBV4-1
j_gene: TRBJ1-6
d_gene: TRBD1

CDR3aa: CASSGQSLPYGYTF
CDR3nt: TGTGCCAGCAGTGGACAGTCCCTGCCCTATGGCTACACCTTC
abundance: -
v_gene: TRBV2
j_gene: TRBJ1-2
d_gene: -

CDR3aa: CASSIQGDGNTIYF
CDR3nt: TGTGCCAGTAGTATCCAGGGGGATGGAAACACCATATATTTT
abundance: -
v_gene: TRBV19
j_gene: TRBJ1-3
d_gene: TRBD1

CDR3aa: CASSSGRRGSYNSPLHF
CDR3nt: TGTGCCAGCAGCTCGGGACGGCGCGGGTCCTATAATTCACCCCTCCACTTT
abundance: -
v_gene: TRBV7-8
j_gene: TRBJ1-6
d_gene: -

CDR3aa: CASSFQAGERALHF
CDR3nt: TGTGCCAGCAGCTTCCAAGCAGGGGAGAGGGCCCTCCACTTT
abundance: -
v_gene: TRBV5-6
j_gene: TRBJ1-6
d_gene: -

CDR3aa: CASSLTPLNTNYGYTF
CDR3nt: TGTGCCAGCAGCTTAACCCCCTTAAATACAAACTATGGCTACACCTTC
abundance: -
v_gene: TRBV7-3
j_gene: TRBJ1-2
d_gene: -

CDR3aa: CASSLDPRNNEQFF
CDR3nt: TGTGCCAGCAGCTTGGATCCCAGAAACAATGAGCAGTTCTTC
abundance: -
v_gene: TRBV5-5
j_gene: TRBJ2-1
d_gene: -

CDR3aa: CASRPRTGGGQPQHF
CDR3nt: TGTGCCAGCAGACCCCGGACAGGGGGAGGGCAGCCCCAGCATTTT
abundance: -
v_gene: TRBV6-5
j_gene: TRBJ1-5
d_gene: TRBD1

CDR3aa: CASSPVAAYEQYF
CDR3nt: TGTGCCAGCTCACCAGTGGCAGCCTACGAGCAGTACTTC
abundance: -
v_gene: TRBV18
j_gene: TRBJ2-7
d_gene: -

CDR3aa: CAWSDLGWTEKLFF
CDR3nt: TGTGCCTGGAGTGATTTGGGTTGGACAGAAAAACTGTTTTTT
abundance: -
v_gene: TRBV30
j_gene: TRBJ1-4
d_gene: -

CDR3aa: CASSQSRVRGVKPQHF
CDR3nt: TGCGCCAGCAGCCAATCACGGGTACGGGGAGTCAAGCCCCAGCATTTT
abundance: -
v_gene: TRBV4-1
j_gene: TRBJ1-5
d_gene: -

CDR3aa: CASSQDAGSGANVLTF
CDR3nt: TGCGCCAGCAGCCAAGATGCGGGATCTGGGGCCAACGTCCTGACTTTC
abundance: few
v_gene: TRBV4-1
j_gene: TRBJ2-6
d_gene: -

CDR3aa: CASSLGGDRMNTEAFF
CDR3nt: TGTGCCAGCAGCTTAGGAGGGGACAGGATGAACACTGAAGCTTTCTTT
abundance: -
v_gene: TRBV11-1
j_gene: TRBJ1-1
d_gene: TRBD1

CDR3aa: CASSIRNTIYF
CDR3nt: TGTGCCAGCAGTATAAGAAACACCATATATTTT
abundance: once
v_gene: TRBV2
j_gene: TRBJ1-3
d_gene: -

CDR3aa: CAWSVSRAFGTDTQYF
CDR3nt: TGTGCCTGGAGTGTATCTAGGGCTTTCGGCACAGATACGCAGTATTTT
abundance: -
v_gene: TRBV30
j_gene: TRBJ2-3
d_gene: -

CDR3aa: CASSPRNTDTQYF
CDR3nt: TGCGCCAGCAGCCCGAGGAACACAGATACGCAGTATTTT
abundance: -
v_gene: TRBV4-1
j_gene: TRBJ2-3
d_gene: -

CDR3aa: CASSSYGTVSSYEQYF
CDR3nt: TGTGCCAGCAGCAGCTACGGGACAGTAAGCTCCTACGAGCAGTACTTC
abundance: -
v_gene: TRBV7-9
j_gene: TRBJ2-7
d_gene: TRBD1

CDR3aa: CASSRLGQSVLNTIYF
CDR3nt: TGTGCCAGCAGCCGATTAGGACAGTCCGTCTTAAACACCATATATTTT
abundance: -
v_gene: TRBV28
j_gene: TRBJ1-3
d_gene: -

CDR3aa: CASSLGKQGGAFF
CDR3nt: TGTGCCAGCAGCTTAGGAAAACAGGGTGGAGCTTTCTTT
abundance: -
v_gene: TRBV7-2
j_gene: TRBJ1-1
d_gene: -

CDR3aa: CASSLASGGSTDTQYF
CDR3nt: TGTGCCAGCAGCTTAGCAAGCGGGGGGAGCACAGATACGCAGTATTTT
abundance: -
v_gene: TRBV7-2
j_gene: TRBJ2-3
d_gene: TRBD2

CDR3aa: CASSPRTGDGSTEAFF
CDR3nt: TGTGCCAGTAGTCCCAGGACAGGGGACGGGAGCACTGAAGCTTTCTTT
abundance: -
v_gene: TRBV19
j_gene: TRBJ1-1
d_gene: TRBD1

CDR3aa: CAWSVRLRETQYF
CDR3nt: TGTGCCTGGAGTGTACGGCTGAGGGAGACCCAGTACTTC
abundance: -
v_gene: TRBV30
j_gene: TRBJ2-5
d_gene: -

CDR3aa: CASSQDYMGSGGLNTGELFF
CDR3nt: TGCGCCAGCAGCCAAGATTATATGGGCAGCGGGGGGCTCAACACCGGGGAGCTGTTTTTT
abundance: -
v_gene: TRBV4-1
j_gene: TRBJ2-2
d_gene: TRBD2

CDR3aa: CASSISGTAPYGYTF
CDR3nt: TGTGCCAGTAGTATATCGGGAACAGCTCCCTATGGCTACACCTTC
abundance: -
v_gene: TRBV19
j_gene: TRBJ1-2
d_gene: -

CDR3aa: CASSTGLQQSRANVLTF
CDR3nt: TGTGCCAGCAGCACGGGTCTACAACAAAGTCGGGCCAACGTCCTGACTTTC
abundance: -
v_gene: TRBV21-1
j_gene: TRBJ2-6
d_gene: -

CDR3aa: CASSQEGNYYNEQFF
CDR3nt: TGTGCCAGCAGCCAAGAGGGGAATTACTACAATGAGCAGTTCTTC
abundance: -
v_gene: TRBV4-2
j_gene: TRBJ2-1
d_gene: -

CDR3aa: CASSFGGLEQYF
CDR3nt: TGTGCCAGCAGCTTTGGGGGGCTCGAGCAGTACTTC
abundance: -
v_gene: TRBV7-2
j_gene: TRBJ2-7
d_gene: -

CDR3aa: CASSESVGGTGANVLTF
CDR3nt: TGTGCCAGCAGTGAATCAGTTGGGGGGACTGGGGCCAACGTCCTGACTTTC
abundance: -
v_gene: TRBV6-1
j_gene: TRBJ2-6
d_gene: -

CDR3aa: CASSVQGMGTEAFF
CDR3nt: TGTGCCAGCAGTGTCCAGGGGATGGGAACTGAAGCTTTCTTT
abundance: once
v_gene: TRBV2
j_gene: TRBJ1-1
d_gene: -

CDR3aa: CASSTGTGANVLTF
CDR3nt: TGTGCCAGCAGCACAGGGACCGGGGCCAACGTCCTGACTTTC
abundance: -
v_gene: TRBV2
j_gene: TRBJ2-6
d_gene: -

CDR3aa: CASSLADSPQFF
CDR3nt: TGTGCCAGCAGCTTGGCAGACTCCCCACAGTTCTTC
abundance: -
v_gene: TRBV7-9
j_gene: TRBJ2-1
d_gene: -

CDR3aa: CASSPRAGGAINSPLHF
CDR3nt: TGTGCCAGCAGCCCCCGGGCGGGGGGGGCTATCAATTCACCCCTCCACTTT
abundance: -
v_gene: TRBV7-8
j_gene: TRBJ1-6
d_gene: -

CDR3aa: CASSSQGAGYGYTF
CDR3nt: TGTGCCAGCAGCTCACAGGGGGCCGGCTATGGCTACACCTTC
abundance: -
v_gene: TRBV7-2
j_gene: TRBJ1-2
d_gene: TRBD1

CDR3aa: CASSWQGNEQFF
CDR3nt: TGCGCCAGCAGCTGGCAGGGCAATGAGCAGTTCTTC
abundance: -
v_gene: TRBV5-1
j_gene: TRBJ2-1
d_gene: -

CDR3aa: CAWVLTGGSWTEAFF
CDR3nt: TGTGCCTGGGTACTAACTGGGGGATCTTGGACTGAAGCTTTCTTT
abundance: -
v_gene: TRBV30
j_gene: TRBJ1-1
d_gene: -

CDR3aa: CASSLPTGTGDILFF
CDR3nt: TGTGCCAGCAGTTTACCCACCGGGACAGGGGATATTCTGTTTTTT
abundance: -
v_gene: TRBV28
j_gene: TRBJ1-4
d_gene: TRBD1

CDR3aa: CASSWDRGYEQYF
CDR3nt: TGTGCCAGCAGTTGGGACAGGGGGTACGAGCAGTACTTC
abundance: -
v_gene: TRBV5-6
j_gene: TRBJ2-7
d_gene: TRBD1

CDR3aa: CASSPPWDSTNVLTF
CDR3nt: TGTGCCAGCTCACCACCGTGGGACAGTACCAACGTCCTGACTTTC
abundance: -
v_gene: TRBV18
j_gene: TRBJ2-6
d_gene: TRBD1